This TCR beta chain stems from a study of cytomegalovirus exposure and HLA in healthy donors. Findings and caveats of the study: In the analysis, some V segments, TRBV6-2 and TRBV6-3 included, were excluded as indistinguishable. Follow-up analysis found HLA locus-dependent TCR association rates, highest for DRB1 and lowest for HLA-C.

PCR amplification relied on 60 Vbeta primers (plus 13 Jbeta primers). Only in-frame clones appear in the TCRdb table, and some are missing; sequencing was by immunoSEQ multiplex PCR. This sample has under 90,000 clones, with approximately 71% found just once. Note on this clone: What it recognizes is unknown.

V lost 4 bases and J 2 bases, leaving 8 bases between the germline ends. The CDR3 has 13 amino acids. CDR1 and CDR2 from the germline V gene are SGHVS and FQNEAQ. The sequence was collected from a man in his forties or fifties in good health and CMV-seronegative. The specimen sequenced was PBMCs. The chain has TRBV7-8 and TRBJ1-2; D gene unclear. The CDR3 DNA reads TGTGCCAGCAGCTCGAGATGGAACTATGGCTACACCTTC. Translating it yields CASSSRWNYGYTF.